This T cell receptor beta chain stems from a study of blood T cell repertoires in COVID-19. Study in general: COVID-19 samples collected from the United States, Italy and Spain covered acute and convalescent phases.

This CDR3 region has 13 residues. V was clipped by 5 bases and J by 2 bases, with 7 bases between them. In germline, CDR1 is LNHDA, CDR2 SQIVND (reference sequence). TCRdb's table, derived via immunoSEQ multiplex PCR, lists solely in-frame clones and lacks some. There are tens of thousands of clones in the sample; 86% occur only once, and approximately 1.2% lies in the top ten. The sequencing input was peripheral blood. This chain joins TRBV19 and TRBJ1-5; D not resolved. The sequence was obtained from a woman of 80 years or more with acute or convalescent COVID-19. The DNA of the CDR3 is TGTGCCAGTAGTGCAACAGGCAATCAGCCCCAGCATTTT. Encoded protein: CASSATGNQPQHF.